A selection of T cell receptor beta chains follows, all from one sample in a study of cytomegalovirus exposure and HLA in healthy donors. Assay: immunoSEQ multiplex PCR; the TCRdb copy retains only in-frame clones and omits some. The sample carries 80,000 to 130,000 clones, approximately 73% recorded once. Material for sequencing was PBMCs. All receptors come from a woman in her fifties or sixties in good health and CMV-seropositive. The CDR3 runs from the conserved cysteine through the conserved F or W. Fields, in order: CDR3 protein, CDR3 DNA, V gene, D gene, clone size, J gene. A D gene is named only where the DNA matches it firmly. The size field is filled for only some rows; it gives once, few, many or a size class.

CDR3 protein: CASGFTGNYGYTF
CDR3 DNA: TGTGCTAGTGGCTTCACAGGGAACTATGGCTACACCTTC
V gene: TRBV12-5
D gene: NA
clone size: NA
J gene: TRBJ1-2

CDR3 protein: CSVDTSNYGYTF
CDR3 DNA: TGCAGCGTGGACACATCCAACTATGGCTACACCTTC
V gene: TRBV29-1
D gene: NA
clone size: NA
J gene: TRBJ1-2

CDR3 protein: CASSPPGGRMNTEAFF
CDR3 DNA: TGTGCCAGCAGCCCCCCTGGGGGCCGTATGAACACTGAAGCTTTCTTT
V gene: TRBV7-9
D gene: NA
clone size: NA
J gene: TRBJ1-1

CDR3 protein: CASSEGSSGFTDTQYF
CDR3 DNA: TGTGCCAGCAGTGAAGGGAGTAGCGGGTTCACAGATACGCAGTATTTT
V gene: TRBV6-1
D gene: TRBD2
clone size: NA
J gene: TRBJ2-3

CDR3 protein: CASSQGTSGSLDNEQFF
CDR3 DNA: TGCGCCAGCAGCCAGGGGACTAGCGGGAGTTTGGACAATGAGCAGTTCTTC
V gene: TRBV4-1
D gene: TRBD2
clone size: NA
J gene: TRBJ2-1

CDR3 protein: CARGGRVYEQFF
CDR3 DNA: TGTGCCAGGGGGGGAAGGGTCTATGAGCAGTTCTTC
V gene: TRBV2
D gene: NA
clone size: NA
J gene: TRBJ2-1

CDR3 protein: CASSSTTRGTGELFF
CDR3 DNA: TGCGCCAGCAGCTCGACTACTCGGGGCACCGGGGAGCTGTTTTTT
V gene: TRBV5-1
D gene: NA
clone size: NA
J gene: TRBJ2-2

CDR3 protein: CASSWGQGGEKLFF
CDR3 DNA: TGCGCCAGCAGCTGGGGACAGGGGGGAGAAAAACTGTTTTTT
V gene: TRBV4-1
D gene: TRBD1
clone size: NA
J gene: TRBJ1-4

CDR3 protein: CASSQAAGLTDTQYF
CDR3 DNA: TGTGCCAGCAGTCAGGCAGCGGGATTGACAGATACGCAGTATTTT
V gene: TRBV4-2
D gene: TRBD2
clone size: once
J gene: TRBJ2-3

CDR3 protein: CASSEGGQRTDTQYF
CDR3 DNA: TGTGCCAGCAGTGAGGGGGGACAGCGCACAGATACGCAGTATTTT
V gene: TRBV6-4
D gene: NA
clone size: NA
J gene: TRBJ2-3

CDR3 protein: CASSIGRSSYNEQFF
CDR3 DNA: TGTGCCAGTAGTATAGGGCGGAGCTCCTACAATGAGCAGTTCTTC
V gene: TRBV19
D gene: NA
clone size: once
J gene: TRBJ2-1

CDR3 protein: CASSDLPGNLELHQETQYF
CDR3 DNA: TGTGCCAGCAGTGACTTACCCGGGAACCTAGAACTGCACCAAGAGACCCAGTACTTC
V gene: TRBV6-4
D gene: NA
clone size: NA
J gene: TRBJ2-5

CDR3 protein: CAWTSLHGTFTDTQYF
CDR3 DNA: TGTGCCTGGACCAGCCTACACGGGACTTTCACAGATACGCAGTATTTT
V gene: TRBV30
D gene: NA
clone size: NA
J gene: TRBJ2-3

CDR3 protein: CASSLTQGAVISPLHF
CDR3 DNA: TGTGCCAGCAGCTTGACCCAGGGGGCTGTAATTTCACCCCTCCACTTT
V gene: TRBV11-2
D gene: TRBD1
clone size: few
J gene: TRBJ1-6

CDR3 protein: CASTRGAGDTEAFF
CDR3 DNA: TGTGCCAGCACCAGGGGTGCGGGGGACACTGAAGCTTTCTTT
V gene: TRBV5-6
D gene: NA
clone size: few
J gene: TRBJ1-1

CDR3 protein: CASSLYEEDTQYF
CDR3 DNA: TGTGCCAGCAGCTTGTACGAGGAAGATACGCAGTATTTT
V gene: TRBV5-4
D gene: NA
clone size: NA
J gene: TRBJ2-3

CDR3 protein: CASSLAGVFLSGANVLTF
CDR3 DNA: TGTGCCAGCAGCTTAGCGGGGGTCTTCCTTTCTGGGGCCAACGTCCTGACTTTC
V gene: TRBV11-2
D gene: NA
clone size: NA
J gene: TRBJ2-6

CDR3 protein: CSVDGGNSYEQYF
CDR3 DNA: TGCAGCGTTGATGGCGGGAACTCCTACGAGCAGTACTTC
V gene: TRBV29-1
D gene: NA
clone size: few
J gene: TRBJ2-7

CDR3 protein: CASSLTDQGTDTQYF
CDR3 DNA: TGTGCCAGCTCGCTGACAGACCAGGGCACAGATACGCAGTATTTT
V gene: TRBV18
D gene: NA
clone size: NA
J gene: TRBJ2-3